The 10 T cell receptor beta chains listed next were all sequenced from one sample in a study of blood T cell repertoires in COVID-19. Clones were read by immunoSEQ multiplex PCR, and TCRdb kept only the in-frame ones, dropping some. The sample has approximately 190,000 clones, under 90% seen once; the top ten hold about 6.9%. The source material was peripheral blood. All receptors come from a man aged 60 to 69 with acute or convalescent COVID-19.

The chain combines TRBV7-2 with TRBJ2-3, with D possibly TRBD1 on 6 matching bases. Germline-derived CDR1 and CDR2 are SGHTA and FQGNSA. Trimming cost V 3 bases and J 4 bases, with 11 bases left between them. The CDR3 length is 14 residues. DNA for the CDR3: TGTGCCAGCAGCTTGACAGGAGTCCCAGATACGCAGTATTTT. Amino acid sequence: CASSLTGVPDTQYF.

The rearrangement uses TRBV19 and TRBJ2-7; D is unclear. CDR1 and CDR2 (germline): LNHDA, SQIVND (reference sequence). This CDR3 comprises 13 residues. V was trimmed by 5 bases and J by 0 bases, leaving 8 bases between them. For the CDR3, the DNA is TGTGCCAGTAGTTCTCTCTACTCCTACGAGCAGTACTTC. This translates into CASSSLYSYEQYF. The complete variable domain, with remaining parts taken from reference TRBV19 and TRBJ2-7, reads DGGITQSPKYLFRKEGQNVTLSCEQNLNHDAMYWYRQDPGQGLRLIYYSQIVNDFQKGDIAEGYSVSREKKESFPLTVTSAQKNPTAFYLCASSSLYSYEQYFGPGTRLTVT.

The CDR3 sequence is CASSPGLAGEETQYF. The CDR3 DNA reads as TGTGCCAGCAGCCCGGGACTAGCGGGGGAAGAGACCCAGTACTTC. The genes are TRBV7-9 and TRBJ2-5; 14 bases are shared with TRBD2. Unmatched junction bases numbered 2, after V lost 5 bases and J lost 3 bases. The CDR3 loop spans 15 amino acids. Germline V gene lookup returns CDR1 SEHNR and CDR2 FQNEAQ (reference sequence).

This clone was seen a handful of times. The CDR3 nucleotides are TGTGCCAGCAGCGGGAACAGGGGTCAGGATACGCAGTATTTT. Translated: CASSGNRGQDTQYF. V and J are TRBV11-2 and TRBJ2-3; TRBD1 matches 7 bases. Germline CDR1 SGHAT, CDR2 FQNNGV. The CDR3 covers 14 residues. The V segment lost 5 bases and the J segment 6 bases; nucleotides outside the gene matches: 8.

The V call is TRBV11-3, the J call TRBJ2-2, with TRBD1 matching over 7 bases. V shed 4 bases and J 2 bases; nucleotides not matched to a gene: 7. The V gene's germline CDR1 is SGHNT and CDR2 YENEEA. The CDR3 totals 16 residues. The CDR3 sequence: CASSSIGQENTGELFF. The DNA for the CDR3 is TGTGCCAGCAGCTCCATCGGACAGGAAAACACCGGGGAGCTGTTTTTT.

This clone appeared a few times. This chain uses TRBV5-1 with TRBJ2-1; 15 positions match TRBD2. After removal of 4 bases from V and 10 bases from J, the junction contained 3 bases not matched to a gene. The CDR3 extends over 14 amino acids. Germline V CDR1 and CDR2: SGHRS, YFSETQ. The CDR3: CASSPGTSGGEQFF. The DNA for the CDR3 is TGCGCCAGCAGCCCCGGGACTAGCGGGGGGGAGCAGTTCTTC. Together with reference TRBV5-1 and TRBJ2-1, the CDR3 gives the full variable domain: KAGVTQTPRYLIKTRGQQVTLSCSPISGHRSVSWYQQTPGQGLQFLFEYFSETQRNKGNFPGRFSGRQFSNSRSEMNVSTLELGDSALYLCASSPGTSGGEQFFGPGTRLTVL.

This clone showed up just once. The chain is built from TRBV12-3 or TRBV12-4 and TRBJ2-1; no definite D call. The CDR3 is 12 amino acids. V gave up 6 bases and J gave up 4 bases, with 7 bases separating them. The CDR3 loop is CASSPGYNEQFF. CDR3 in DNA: TGTGCCAGCAGCCCCGGGTACAATGAGCAGTTCTTC.

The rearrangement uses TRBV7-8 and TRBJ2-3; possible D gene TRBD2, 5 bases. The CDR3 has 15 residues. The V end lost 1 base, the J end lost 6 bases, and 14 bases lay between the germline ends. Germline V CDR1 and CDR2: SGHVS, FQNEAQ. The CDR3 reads CASSLGSSRPDTQYF. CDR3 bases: TGTGCCAGCAGCTTAGGGTCTAGCCGGCCGGATACGCAGTATTTT. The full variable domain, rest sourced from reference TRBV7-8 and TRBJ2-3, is GAGVSQSPRYKVAKRGQDVALRCDPISGHVSLFWYQQALGQGPEFLTYFQNEAQLDKSGLPSDRFFAERPEGSVSTLKIQRTQQEDSAVYLCASSLGSSRPDTQYFGPGTRLTVL.

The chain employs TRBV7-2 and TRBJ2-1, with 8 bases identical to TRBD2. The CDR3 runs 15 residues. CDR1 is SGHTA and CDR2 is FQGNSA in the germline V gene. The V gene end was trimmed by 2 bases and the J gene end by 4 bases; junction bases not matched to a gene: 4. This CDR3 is CASSLYGGGYNEQFF. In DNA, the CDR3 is TGTGCCAGCAGCTTATATGGCGGGGGGTACAATGAGCAGTTCTTC.

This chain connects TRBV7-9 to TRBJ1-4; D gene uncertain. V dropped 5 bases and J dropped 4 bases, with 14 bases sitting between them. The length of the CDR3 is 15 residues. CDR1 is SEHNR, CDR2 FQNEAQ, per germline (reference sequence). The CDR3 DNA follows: TGTGCCAGCAGCGGCGTGTTCCGGGGTAATGAAAAACTGTTTTTT. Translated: CASSGVFRGNEKLFF.